Below are 9 T cell receptor beta chains sequenced from a single sample in a study of T-cell reconstitution after alpha-beta-depleted transplantation in children. Using unique molecular identifiers, the investigators prepared the TCRbeta library. TCRdb re-called the PCR reads through MiXCR, storing one row per CDR3 protein. The sample contains some 200,000 distinct CDR3 sequences, about 9.5% of which appear only once. The specimen was PBMCs from the stem cell graft donor, collected from the stem cell graft. The receptors were gathered from a human donor who donated a stem cell graft to a child with acute lymphoblastic leukemia.

This clonotype occurred a few times. The CDR3 spells CASSVEVSRVGAEAFF. For the CDR3, the DNA is TGTGCCAGCAGCGTAGAGGTCAGCCGCGTGGGGGCTGAAGCTTTCTTT. This chain links TRBV9 with TRBJ1-1, with a possible D match to TRBD1 (5 bases). The germline gives CDR1 SGDLS, CDR2 YYNGEE. V lost 0 bases, J lost 6 bases, and 18 bases lay in between. The CDR3 is 16 amino acids. Full variable domain (rest looked up from reference TRBV9 and TRBJ1-1): DSGVTQTPKHLITATGQRVTLRCSPRSGDLSVYWYQQSLDQGLQFLIQYYNGEERAKGNILERFSAQQFPDLHSELNLSSLELGDSALYFCASSVEVSRVGAEAFFGQGTRLTVV.

The chain couples TRBV7-9 to TRBJ1-6, with a weak D call TRBD1 (5 bases). This CDR3 is built from 16 residues. Germline V gene sequence: CDR1 SEHNR, CDR2 FQNEAQ (reference sequence). The ends were cut back, 5 bases at V and 10 bases at J, with 21 bases in the middle. The CDR3 coding sequence is TGTGCCAGCAGCCTAGACTTACCGGGGGAGGGGTCACCCCTCCACTTT. Its translation: CASSLDLPGEGSPLHF.

The V and J genes are TRBV5-3 and TRBJ2-1, with D perhaps matching TRBD2 (5 bases). TRBV5-3 is an ORF; its function is uncertain. The CDR3 spans 14 residues. Trimming pared 8 bases from V and 0 bases from J, leaving 12 bases between. The CDR3 DNA sequence: TGTGCCAGGGGCCGTGGGAGCTCCTACAATGAGCAGTTCTTC. Encoded protein: CARGRGSSYNEQFF.

This clonotype has a handful of counts. The chain combines TRBV18 with TRBJ2-7; D remains unclear. Germline assignment: CDR1 KGHSH and CDR2 LQKENI. V lost 2 bases and J 6 bases, leaving 14 bases between the germline ends. This CDR3 has 14 amino acids. The CDR3 DNA follows: TGTGCCAGCTCACCAGAATCGTTAGTGGGCGAGCAGTACTTC. Its protein product is CASSPESLVGEQYF.

The chain couples TRBV4-3 to TRBJ2-3; D gene uncertain. CDR3 length: 16 residues. CDR1 is LGHNA, CDR2 YSLEER, per germline. Trimming pared 3 bases from V and 1 base from J, leaving 14 bases between. CDR3 residues: CASSQGNFFGTDTQYF. Here the CDR3 DNA reads TGCGCCAGCAGCCAGGGCAATTTCTTCGGCACAGATACGCAGTATTTT.

This rearrangement joins TRBV6-2 or TRBV6-3 to TRBJ2-1; no reliable D call. From germline, CDR1 is MNHEY and CDR2 SVGEGT. This CDR3 is built from 15 residues. Trimming removed 2 bases at V and 1 base at J, with 9 bases between. The CDR3 DNA reads TGTGCCAGCAGTTACGATGGCCCTTCCTACAATGAGCAGTTCTTC. Translated, it gives CASSYDGPSYNEQFF.

This clonotype has ten or more counts. The rearrangement joins TRBV28 to TRBJ1-6; D is perhaps TRBD1 (5 bases). The CDR3 covers 12 residues. V was trimmed by 6 bases and J by 14 bases, leaving 14 bases between them. The germline CDR1 and CDR2 sequences are MDHEN and SYDVKM. Here the CDR3 reads CASSPPRGSLHF. The CDR3 nucleotides read TGTGCCAGCAGCCCGCCCCGGGGGTCCCTCCACTTT.

The chain joins TRBV7-2 to TRBJ2-5, with D perhaps given as TRBD1 or TRBD2 (5 bases each). CDR1 is SGHTA, CDR2 FQGNSA, per germline. Trimming cost V 3 bases and J 5 bases, with 16 bases left between them. The CDR3 length is 15 residues. CDR3 coding DNA: TGTGCCAGCAGCTTCCCGGGACGACGGCAGGAGACCCAGTACTTC. Protein: CASSFPGRRQETQYF.

This clonotype has ten or more counts. V and J are TRBV5-1 and TRBJ1-1; 8 positions agree with TRBD1. This CDR3 spans 16 amino acids. From germline, CDR1 is SGHRS and CDR2 YFSETQ. V trimming: 3 bases; J trimming: 0 bases; junction bases outside the gene matches: 7. The CDR3 region is CASSSGQGNMNTEAFF. The DNA for the CDR3 is TGCGCCAGCAGCTCAGGACAGGGAAATATGAACACTGAAGCTTTCTTT.